This TCR beta chain was retrieved from a study of cytomegalovirus exposure and HLA in healthy donors. At the time of sampling, donors were nominally healthy, though unrecorded immune exposures were likely. The PCR ran on 60 Vbeta and 13 Jbeta primers. Per the authors' pipeline: About 80 million unique TCR beta chains, roughly 11 million of them shared, were counted by a later analysis. Method: immunoSEQ multiplex PCR; TCRdb's copy keeps in-frame clones and lacks some. V and J calls and clone size come straight from that table; D and trimming were deduced from the DNA. The sample has about 200,000 clones, 87% seen once. The CDR3 consists of 12 residues. Germline CDR1 and CDR2: SGHDT and YYEEEE. Trimming removed 5 bases from V and 5 bases from J, with 8 bases in between.

Sequenced sample: PBMCs. The chain joins TRBV5-6 to TRBJ2-1; a weak D match, TRBD1 (6 bases). The clonotype was recovered from a man under 40 in good health and CMV-seronegative. CDR3 protein: CASSWTDNEQFF. DNA for the CDR3: TGTGCCAGCAGTTGGACAGACAATGAGCAGTTCTTC.